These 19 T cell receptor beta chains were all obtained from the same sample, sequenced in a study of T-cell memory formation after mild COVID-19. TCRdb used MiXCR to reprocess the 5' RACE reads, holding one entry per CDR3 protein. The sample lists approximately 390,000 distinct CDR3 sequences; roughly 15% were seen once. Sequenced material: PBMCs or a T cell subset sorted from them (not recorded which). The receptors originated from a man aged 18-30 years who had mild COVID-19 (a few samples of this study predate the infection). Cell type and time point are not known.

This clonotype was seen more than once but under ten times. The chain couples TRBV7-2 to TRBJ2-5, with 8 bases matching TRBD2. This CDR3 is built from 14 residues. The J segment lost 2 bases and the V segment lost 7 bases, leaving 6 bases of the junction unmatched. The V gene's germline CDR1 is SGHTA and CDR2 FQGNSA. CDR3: CASNQAGVQETQYF. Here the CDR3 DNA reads TGTGCCAGCAACCAAGCGGGGGTTCAAGAGACCCAGTACTTC.

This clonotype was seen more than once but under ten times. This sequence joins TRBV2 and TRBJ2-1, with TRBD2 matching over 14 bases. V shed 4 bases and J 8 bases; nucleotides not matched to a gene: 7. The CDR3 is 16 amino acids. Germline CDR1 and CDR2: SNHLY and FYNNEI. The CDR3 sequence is CASSALGTSGGYEQFF. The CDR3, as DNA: TGTGCCAGCAGTGCCTTGGGGACTAGCGGGGGTTATGAGCAGTTCTTC. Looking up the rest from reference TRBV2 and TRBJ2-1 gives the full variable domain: EPEVTQTPSHQVTQMGQEVILRCVPISNHLYFYWYRQILGQKVEFLVSFYNNEISEKSEIFDDQFSVERPDGSNFTLKIRSTKLEDSAMYFCASSALGTSGGYEQFFGPGTRLTVL.

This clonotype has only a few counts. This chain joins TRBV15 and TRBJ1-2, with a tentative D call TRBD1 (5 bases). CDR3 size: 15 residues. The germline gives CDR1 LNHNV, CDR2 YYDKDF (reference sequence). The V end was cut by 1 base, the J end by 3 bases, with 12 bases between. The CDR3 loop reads CATSRGGGTYYGYTF. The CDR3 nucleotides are TGTGCCACCAGCAGAGGCGGGGGGACCTACTATGGCTACACCTTC.

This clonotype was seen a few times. This CDR3 reads CASSFRTSGGRGEQFF. As DNA, the CDR3 is TGTGCCAGCAGCTTTCGGACTAGCGGGGGGCGAGGTGAGCAGTTCTTC. The chain is built from TRBV2 and TRBJ2-1; 14 nucleotides align to TRBD2. In germline, CDR1 is SNHLY, CDR2 FYNNEI. The J segment lost 9 bases and the V segment lost 6 bases, leaving 10 bases of the junction unmatched. This CDR3 is built from 16 residues.

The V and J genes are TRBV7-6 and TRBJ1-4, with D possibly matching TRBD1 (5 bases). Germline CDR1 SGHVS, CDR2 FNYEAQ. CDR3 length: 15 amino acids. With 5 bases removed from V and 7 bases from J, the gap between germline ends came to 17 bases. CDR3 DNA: TGTGCCAGCAGCCTCCGGGCCGGGGGAGGTGAAAAACTGTTTTTT. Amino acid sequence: CASSLRAGGGEKLFF. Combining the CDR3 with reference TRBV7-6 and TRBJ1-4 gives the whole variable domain GAGVSQSPRYKVTKRGQDVALRCDPISGHVSLYWYRQALGQGPEFLTYFNYEAQQDKSGLPNDRFSAERPEGSISTLTIQRTEQRDSAMYRCASSLRAGGGEKLFFGSGTQLSVL.

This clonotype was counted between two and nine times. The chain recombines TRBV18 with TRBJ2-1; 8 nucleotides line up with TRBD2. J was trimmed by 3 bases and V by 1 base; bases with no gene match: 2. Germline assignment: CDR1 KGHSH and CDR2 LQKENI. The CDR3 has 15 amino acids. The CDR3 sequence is CASSPLAGNYNEQFF. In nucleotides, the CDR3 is TGTGCCAGCTCACCACTAGCGGGGAACTACAATGAGCAGTTCTTC. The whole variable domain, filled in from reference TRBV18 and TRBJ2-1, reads NAGVMQNPRHLVRRRGQEARLRCSPMKGHSHVYWYRQLPEEGLKFMVYLQKENIIDESGMPKERFSAEFPKEGPSILRIQQVVRGDSAAYFCASSPLAGNYNEQFFGPGTRLTVL.

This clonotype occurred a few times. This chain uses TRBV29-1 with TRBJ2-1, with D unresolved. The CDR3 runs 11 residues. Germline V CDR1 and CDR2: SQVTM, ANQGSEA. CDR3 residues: CSPRLDNEQFF. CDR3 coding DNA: TGCAGTCCCAGGTTGGACAATGAGCAGTTCTTC.

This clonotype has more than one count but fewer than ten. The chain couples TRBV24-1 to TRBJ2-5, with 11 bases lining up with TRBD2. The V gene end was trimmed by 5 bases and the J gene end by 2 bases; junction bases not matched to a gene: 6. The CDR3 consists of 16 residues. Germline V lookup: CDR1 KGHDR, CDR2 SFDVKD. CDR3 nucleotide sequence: TGTGCCACCAGTGCCCTCTCTAGCGGGGGGCAAGAGACCCAGTACTTC. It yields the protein CATSALSSGGQETQYF.

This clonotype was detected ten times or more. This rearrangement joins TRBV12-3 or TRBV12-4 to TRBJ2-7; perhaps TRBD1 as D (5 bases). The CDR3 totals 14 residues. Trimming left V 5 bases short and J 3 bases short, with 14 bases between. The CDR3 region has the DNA TGTGCCAGCAGTCCCCAAGGGCAGGGCTACGAGCAGTACTTC. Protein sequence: CASSPQGQGYEQYF.

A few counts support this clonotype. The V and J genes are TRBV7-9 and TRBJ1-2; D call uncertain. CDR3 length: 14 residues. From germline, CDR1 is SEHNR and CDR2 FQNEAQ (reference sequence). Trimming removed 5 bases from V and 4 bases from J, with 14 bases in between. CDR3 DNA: TGTGCCAGCAGCCGACCCAGGTCGCGCTATGGCTACACCTTC. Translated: CASSRPRSRYGYTF.

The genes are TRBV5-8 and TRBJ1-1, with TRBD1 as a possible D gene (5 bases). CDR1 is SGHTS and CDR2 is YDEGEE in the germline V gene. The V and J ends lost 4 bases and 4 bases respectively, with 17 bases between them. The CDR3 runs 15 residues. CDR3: CASSLQAGLITEAFF. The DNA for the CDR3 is TGTGCCAGCAGCCTACAGGCCGGATTGATCACTGAAGCTTTCTTT.

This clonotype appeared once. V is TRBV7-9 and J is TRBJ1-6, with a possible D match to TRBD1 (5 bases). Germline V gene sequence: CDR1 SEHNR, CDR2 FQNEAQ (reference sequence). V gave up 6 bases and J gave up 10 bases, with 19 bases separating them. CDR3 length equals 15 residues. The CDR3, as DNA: TGTGCCAGCAGGGATGCCGGGACGGAAGGGTCACCCCTCCACTTT. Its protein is CASRDAGTEGSPLHF.

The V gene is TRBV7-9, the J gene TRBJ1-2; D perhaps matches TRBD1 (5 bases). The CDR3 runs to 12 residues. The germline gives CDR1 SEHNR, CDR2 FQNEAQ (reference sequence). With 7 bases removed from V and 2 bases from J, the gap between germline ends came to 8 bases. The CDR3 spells CASTRGNYGYTF. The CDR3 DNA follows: TGTGCCAGCACAAGGGGAAACTATGGCTACACCTTC.

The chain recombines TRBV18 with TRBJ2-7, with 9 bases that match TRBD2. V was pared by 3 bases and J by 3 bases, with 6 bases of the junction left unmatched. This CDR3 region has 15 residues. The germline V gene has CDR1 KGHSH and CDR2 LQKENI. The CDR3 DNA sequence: TGTGCCAGCTCACCGATTAGGACTAGCGACTACGAGCAGTACTTC. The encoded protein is CASSPIRTSDYEQYF.

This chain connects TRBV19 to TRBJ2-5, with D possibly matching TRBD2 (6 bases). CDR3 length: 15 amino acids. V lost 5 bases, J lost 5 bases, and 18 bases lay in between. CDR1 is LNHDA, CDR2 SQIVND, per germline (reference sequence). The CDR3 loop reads CASSPVGGSPETQYF. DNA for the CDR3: TGTGCCAGTAGTCCCGTCGGGGGAAGTCCGGAGACCCAGTACTTC.

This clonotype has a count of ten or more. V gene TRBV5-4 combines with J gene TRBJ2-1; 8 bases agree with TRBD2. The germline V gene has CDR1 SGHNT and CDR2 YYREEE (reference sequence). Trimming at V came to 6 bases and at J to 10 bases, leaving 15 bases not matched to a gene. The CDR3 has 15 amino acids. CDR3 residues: CASNPLGRGGREQFF. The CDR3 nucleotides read TGTGCCAGCAACCCTCTAGGCCGGGGGGGCCGCGAGCAGTTCTTC.

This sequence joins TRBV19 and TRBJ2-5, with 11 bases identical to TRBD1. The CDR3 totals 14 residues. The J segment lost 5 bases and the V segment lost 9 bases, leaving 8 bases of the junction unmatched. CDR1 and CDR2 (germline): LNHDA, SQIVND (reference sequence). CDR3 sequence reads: CASKRTGGKETQYF. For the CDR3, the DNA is TGTGCCAGCAAACGGACAGGGGGCAAGGAGACCCAGTACTTC.

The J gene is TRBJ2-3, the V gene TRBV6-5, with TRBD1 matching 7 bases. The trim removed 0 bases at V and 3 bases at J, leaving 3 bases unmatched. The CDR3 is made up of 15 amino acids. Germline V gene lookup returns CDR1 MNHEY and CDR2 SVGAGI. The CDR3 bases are TGTGCCAGCAGTTACTCCCAGGGGGAGACAGATACGCAGTATTTT. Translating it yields CASSYSQGETDTQYF.

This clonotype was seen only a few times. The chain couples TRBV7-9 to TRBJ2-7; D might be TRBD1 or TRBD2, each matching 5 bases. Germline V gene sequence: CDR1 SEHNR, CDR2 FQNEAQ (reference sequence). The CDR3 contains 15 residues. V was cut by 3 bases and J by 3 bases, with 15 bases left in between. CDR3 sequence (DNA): TGTGCCAGCAGCTTGGCAGGGACCGGAGACTACGAGCAGTACTTC. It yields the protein CASSLAGTGDYEQYF.